This record covers a single TCR beta chain. The sample comes from a study of cytomegalovirus exposure and HLA in healthy donors. PCR used 60 Vbeta primers and 13 Jbeta primers. TCRdb's table, derived via immunoSEQ multiplex PCR, lists solely in-frame clones and lacks some. This sample has under 200,000 clones, with roughly 75% found just once. The CDR3 is 18 amino acids. Germline lookup yields CDR1 SGDLS and CDR2 YYNGEE. V was clipped by 1 base and J by 7 bases; unmatched bases: 11. The clonotype comes from a female donor in good health and CMV-seronegative. The V and J genes are TRBV9 and TRBJ2-1; 13 bases line up with TRBD2. Sequencing used PBMCs. In DNA, the CDR3 is TGTGCCAGCAGCGTAACGATGGAGGGACTAGCGGGGTCGAATGAGCAGTTCTTC. It translates to CASSVTMEGLAGSNEQFF. The full variable domain, completed using reference TRBV9 and TRBJ2-1, is DSGVTQTPKHLITATGQRVTLRCSPRSGDLSVYWYQQSLDQGLQFLIQYYNGEERAKGNILERFSAQQFPDLHSELNLSSLELGDSALYFCASSVTMEGLAGSNEQFFGPGTRLTVL.